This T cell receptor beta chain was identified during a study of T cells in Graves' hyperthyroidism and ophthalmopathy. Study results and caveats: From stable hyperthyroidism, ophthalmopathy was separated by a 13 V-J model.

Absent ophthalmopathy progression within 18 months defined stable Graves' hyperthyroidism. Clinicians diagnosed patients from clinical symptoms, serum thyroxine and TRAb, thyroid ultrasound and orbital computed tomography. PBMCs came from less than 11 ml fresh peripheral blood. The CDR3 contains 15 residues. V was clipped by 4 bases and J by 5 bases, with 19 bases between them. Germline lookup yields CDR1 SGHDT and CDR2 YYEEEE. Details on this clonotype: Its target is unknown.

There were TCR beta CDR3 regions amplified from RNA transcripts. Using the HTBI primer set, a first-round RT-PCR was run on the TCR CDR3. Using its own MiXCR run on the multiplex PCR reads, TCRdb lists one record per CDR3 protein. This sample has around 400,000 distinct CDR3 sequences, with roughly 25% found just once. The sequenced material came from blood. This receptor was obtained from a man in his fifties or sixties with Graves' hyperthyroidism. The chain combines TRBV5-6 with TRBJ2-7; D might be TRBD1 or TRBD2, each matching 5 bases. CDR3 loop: CASSRDGTGVHEQYF. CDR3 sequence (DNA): TGTGCCAGCAGCCGGGATGGGACGGGTGTCCACGAGCAGTACTTC. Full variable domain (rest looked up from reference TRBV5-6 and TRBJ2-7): DAGVTQSPTHLIKTRGQQVTLRCSPKSGHDTVSWYQQALGQGPQFIFQYYEEEERQRGNFPDRFSGHQFPNYSSELNVNALLLGDSALYLCASSRDGTGVHEQYFGPGTRLTVT.